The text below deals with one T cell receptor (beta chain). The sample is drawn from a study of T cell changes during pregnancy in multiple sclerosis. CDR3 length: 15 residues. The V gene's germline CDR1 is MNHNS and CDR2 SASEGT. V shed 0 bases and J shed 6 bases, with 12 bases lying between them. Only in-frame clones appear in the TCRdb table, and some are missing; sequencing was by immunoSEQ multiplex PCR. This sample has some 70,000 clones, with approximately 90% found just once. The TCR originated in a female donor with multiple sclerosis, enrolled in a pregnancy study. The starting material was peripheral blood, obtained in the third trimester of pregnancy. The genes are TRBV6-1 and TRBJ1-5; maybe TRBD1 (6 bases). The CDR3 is CASSEAAGVVQPQHF. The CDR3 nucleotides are TGTGCCAGCAGTGAAGCGGCAGGGGTTGTTCAGCCCCAGCATTTT.